The T cell receptor (beta chain) under discussion was sequenced for a study of CD8 T cells in Susac syndrome. The CDR3 is 13 residues long. Germline trimming cut 7 bases from V and 0 bases from J; bases unmatched to any gene: 4. The germline V gene encodes CDR1 SQVTM and CDR2 ANQGSEA. An amount of RNA that ranged from 0.5 to 1 ug was reverse transcribed with random hexamers. TCRdb re-called the immunoSEQ multiplex PCR reads with MiXCR, one entry per CDR3 protein. The sample carries fewer than 85,000 distinct CDR3 sequences, roughly 95% recorded once. This TCR was sampled from a human donor with Susac syndrome. The J gene is TRBJ2-7, the V gene TRBV29-1; 9 bases match TRBD1. The source material was CD8+ T cells from PBMCs. CDR3 sequence reads: CSALTGGSYEQYF. CDR3 bases: TGCAGCGCCCTGACAGGGGGCTCCTACGAGCAGTACTTC.